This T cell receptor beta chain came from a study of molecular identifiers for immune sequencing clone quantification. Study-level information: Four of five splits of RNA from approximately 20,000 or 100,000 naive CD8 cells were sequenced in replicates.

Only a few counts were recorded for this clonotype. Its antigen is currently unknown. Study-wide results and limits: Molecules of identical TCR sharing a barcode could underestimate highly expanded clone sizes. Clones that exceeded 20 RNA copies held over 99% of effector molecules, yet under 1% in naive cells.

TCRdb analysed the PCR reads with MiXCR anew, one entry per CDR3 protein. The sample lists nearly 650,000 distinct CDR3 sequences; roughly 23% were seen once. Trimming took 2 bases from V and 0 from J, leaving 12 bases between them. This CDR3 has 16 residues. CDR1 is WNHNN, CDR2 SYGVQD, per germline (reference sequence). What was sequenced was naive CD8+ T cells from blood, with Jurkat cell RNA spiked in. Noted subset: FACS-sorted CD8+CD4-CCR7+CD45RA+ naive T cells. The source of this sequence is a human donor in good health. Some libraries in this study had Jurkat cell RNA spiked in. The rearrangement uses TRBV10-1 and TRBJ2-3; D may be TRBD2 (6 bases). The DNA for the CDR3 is TGCGCCAGCAGTGAGAAGGAGGGTTTTAGCACAGATACGCAGTATTTT. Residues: CASSEKEGFSTDTQYF.